These 24 T cell receptor beta chains came from one sample sequenced in a study of cytomegalovirus exposure and HLA in healthy donors. The PCR ran on 60 Vbeta and 13 Jbeta primers. The table came from immunoSEQ multiplex PCR; TCRdb's copy has only in-frame clones and leaves some out. The sample contains roughly 190,000 clones, about four fifths of which appear only once. The sample taken for sequencing was PBMCs. The receptors originated from a woman aged 50 to 60 in good health and CMV-seropositive.

The rearrangement joins TRBV7-3 to TRBJ2-5; 9 bases match TRBD1. The better agreement between TRBJ2-7 and the DNA end casts doubt on the J call. This CDR3 is built from 15 residues. CDR1 is SGHTA, CDR2 FQGTGA, per germline. CDR3 in amino acids: CASSETGGTAYEQYF. The CDR3 region has the DNA TGTGCCAGCAGCGAGACAGGGGGAACGGCCTACGAGCAGTACTTC.

This clone was seen once. V and J are TRBV11-2 and TRBJ2-6; tentative D call: TRBD2 (5 bases). V lost 1 base and J 4 bases, leaving 11 bases between the germline ends. The CDR3 spans 16 residues. Germline-derived CDR1 and CDR2 are SGHAT and FQNNGV. CDR3 loop: CASSLVMGAGANVLTF. The DNA of the CDR3 is TGTGCCAGCAGCTTAGTGATGGGAGCCGGGGCCAACGTCCTGACTTTC.

The gene calls are TRBV9 and TRBJ2-3, with TRBD2 matching 10 bases. The CDR3 has 15 residues. The germline V gene encodes CDR1 SGDLS and CDR2 YYNGEE. Trimming at V came to 3 bases and at J to 2 bases, leaving 3 bases not matched to a gene. In nucleotides, the CDR3 is TGTGCCAGCAGCGAACTAGCGGGGCACACAGATACGCAGTATTTT. It specifies CASSELAGHTDTQYF.

The chain employs TRBV30 and TRBJ2-3, with TRBD2 as a possible D gene (7 bases). The CDR3 extends over 14 amino acids. The V and J ends lost 1 base and 9 bases respectively, with 17 bases between them. CDR1 and CDR2 from the germline V gene are GTSNPN and SVGIG (reference sequence). The CDR3, as DNA: TGTGCCTGGAGTGGGGAGGGTGCGACAGGCACGCAGTATTTT. Encoded protein: CAWSGEGATGTQYF.

The chain recombines TRBV27 with TRBJ2-3; perhaps TRBD2 as D (6 bases). V lost 6 bases and J lost 15, with 25 bases in between. Germline CDR1 and CDR2: MNHEY and SMNVEV (reference sequence). This CDR3 has 14 amino acids. The DNA of the CDR3 is TGTGCCAGCAGGACCATGGGGGGACGGTTCGCATATTATTTT. Translation: CASRTMGGRFAYYF.

The sample holds a few counts of this clone. V usage is TRBV27 and J usage is TRBJ1-2; weak D call: TRBD1 (5 bases). CDR1 MNHEY and CDR2 SMNVEV come from the germline V gene (reference sequence). The V end was cut by 5 bases, the J end by 2 bases, with 12 bases between. The CDR3 has 14 residues. The CDR3 sequence: CASSPHGGNYGYTF. CDR3 nucleotide sequence: TGTGCCAGCAGTCCCCATGGGGGGAACTATGGCTACACCTTC.

The rearrangement joins TRBV19 to TRBJ2-7; 7 bases fit TRBD1. The trim removed 5 bases at V and 6 bases at J, leaving 10 bases unmatched. Germline CDR1 reads LNHDA; CDR2 reads SQIVND (reference sequence). This CDR3 has 14 amino acids. CDR3 region: CASSPRQGSAEQYF. The CDR3 DNA reads as TGTGCCAGTAGTCCAAGACAGGGTTCAGCCGAGCAGTACTTC. The full variable domain, with the rest looked up from reference TRBV19 and TRBJ2-7, is DGGITQSPKYLFRKEGQNVTLSCEQNLNHDAMYWYRQDPGQGLRLIYYSQIVNDFQKGDIAEGYSVSREKKESFPLTVTSAQKNPTAFYLCASSPRQGSAEQYFGPGTRLTVT.

The chain is built from TRBV5-6 and TRBJ1-2; D unresolved. The CDR3 has 14 amino acids. With 1 base removed from V and 0 bases from J, the gap between germline ends came to 7 bases. Germline V CDR1 and CDR2: SGHDT, YYEEEE. In nucleotides, the CDR3 is TGTGCCAGCAGCTTGCAACTCGCTAACTATGGCTACACCTTC. This gives the protein CASSLQLANYGYTF.

CDR3 DNA: TGTGCCAGTAGCACCCCAGCGGATAGGGGGACCGGGGAGCTGTTTTTT. This sequence encodes CASSTPADRGTGELFF. This chain links TRBV19 with TRBJ2-2, with D possibly TRBD1 on 6 matching bases. The CDR3 is made up of 16 amino acids. V shed 6 bases and J shed 5 bases, with 19 bases lying between them. The germline V gene has CDR1 LNHDA and CDR2 SQIVND (reference sequence).

The V and J genes are TRBV6-1 and TRBJ1-4; 9 nucleotides agree with TRBD1. The CDR3 has 20 amino acids. Germline V lookup: CDR1 MNHNS, CDR2 SASEGT. The trim removed 2 bases at V and 0 bases at J, leaving 13 bases unmatched. In DNA, the CDR3 is TGTGCCAGCAGTGAAATTTATCCAGGGACAGGGACCACAACTAATGAAAAACTGTTTTTT. It codes for CASSEIYPGTGTTTNEKLFF.

The chain links TRBV5-1 to TRBJ2-5; D is perhaps TRBD1 (5 bases). In germline, CDR1 is SGHRS, CDR2 YFSETQ. The ends were cut back, 0 bases at V and 1 base at J, with 7 bases in the middle. The CDR3 is 14 amino acids. In DNA form, the CDR3 reads TGCGCCAGCAGCTTGGCCGACAGCCAAGAGACCCAGTACTTC. Translation gives CASSLADSQETQYF. Based on the CDR3 plus reference TRBV5-1 and TRBJ2-5, the full variable domain is KAGVTQTPRYLIKTRGQQVTLSCSPISGHRSVSWYQQTPGQGLQFLFEYFSETQRNKGNFPGRFSGRQFSNSRSEMNVSTLELGDSALYLCASSLADSQETQYFGPGTRLLVL.

The CDR3 nucleotides are TGTGCCAGCAGTGCAACCGGGACAGGGGTTCCCTACGAGCAGTACTTC. Residues: CASSATGTGVPYEQYF. V and J are TRBV6-1 and TRBJ2-7; 10 nucleotides align to TRBD1. The germline V gene encodes CDR1 MNHNS and CDR2 SASEGT. This CDR3 comprises 16 residues. Losses at the gene ends were 4 bases for V and 2 bases for J; bases not matched to a gene: 8.

This chain links TRBV5-4 with TRBJ2-3; TRBD2 matches 9 bases. With V trimmed by 4 bases and J by 1 base, 13 bases remained unmatched. This CDR3 region has 18 residues. The germline gives CDR1 SGHNT, CDR2 YYREEE (reference sequence). The CDR3 nucleotides are TGTGCCAGCAGCCCGCAAGCGGGGGGCTCAGGGGGCACAGATACGCAGTATTTT. This translates into CASSPQAGGSGGTDTQYF. The variable domain in full, with the rest retrieved from reference TRBV5-4 and TRBJ2-3, is ETGVTQSPTHLIKTRGQQVTLRCSSQSGHNTVSWYQQALGQGPQFIFQYYREEENGRGNFPPRFSGLQFPNYSSELNVNALELDDSALYLCASSPQAGGSGGTDTQYFGPGTRLTVL.

The genes are TRBV4-2 and TRBJ1-5; D is undetermined. Germline lookup yields CDR1 LGHNA and CDR2 YNFKEQ. V was clipped by 6 bases and J by 1 base, with 13 bases between them. This CDR3 has 15 residues. The CDR3 loop is CASREKYLSNQPQHF. The CDR3 DNA is TGTGCCAGCAGGGAGAAGTATCTAAGCAATCAGCCCCAGCATTTT.

This clone has a handful of counts. The chain is built from TRBV19 and TRBJ1-4; 10 bases match TRBD1. The germline V gene encodes CDR1 LNHDA and CDR2 SQIVND (reference sequence). V lost 6 bases and J lost 7; bases outside the gene matches: 5. This CDR3 has 14 residues. CDR3 region: CASSAGQGSEKLFF. Here the CDR3 DNA reads TGTGCCAGTAGCGCGGGACAGGGGAGTGAAAAACTGTTTTTT.

This clone showed up just a few times. The chain links TRBV10-3 to TRBJ1-6; D is possibly TRBD1 (5 bases). Germline loops: CDR1 ENHRY, CDR2 SYGVKD. The CDR3 is made up of 13 amino acids. V was pared by 9 bases and J by 10 bases, with 16 bases between. The CDR3 region is CAISRDAGSPLHF. The DNA of the CDR3 is TGTGCCATATCCAGGGACGCGGGGTCACCCCTCCACTTT.

CDR3: CASRVRTGQGFSYGYTF. CDR3 coding DNA: TGTGCCAGCAGAGTACGAACGGGACAGGGATTTAGCTATGGCTACACCTTC. The rearrangement links TRBV28 to TRBJ1-2, with 9 bases lining up with TRBD1. V trimming: 6 bases; J trimming: 4 bases; junction bases outside the gene matches: 15. CDR1 and CDR2 from the germline V gene are MDHEN and SYDVKM. This CDR3 has 17 amino acids.

This rearrangement joins TRBV5-6 to TRBJ1-6; D is undetermined. The CDR3 loop spans 13 amino acids. Germline CDR1 is SGHDT and CDR2 is YYEEEE. V dropped 2 bases and J dropped 8 bases, with 8 bases sitting between them. The DNA of the CDR3 is TGTGCCAGCAGCTTATCTTCCGATTCACCCCTCCACTTT. Its translation: CASSLSSDSPLHF.

To note about this clone: Additional DNA sequences in this sample encode the identical CDR3. This rearrangement joins TRBV15 to TRBJ2-2; D is perhaps TRBD1 (5 bases). Germline loops: CDR1 LNHNV, CDR2 YYDKDF (reference sequence). This CDR3 is 15 amino acids long. V was trimmed by 0 bases and J by 5 bases, leaving 10 bases between them. The CDR3 nucleotides read TGTGCCACCAGCAGAGAAGGGGCCGCTACCGGGGAGCTGTTTTTT. Residues: CATSREGAATGELFF. The complete variable domain, with remaining parts taken from reference TRBV15 and TRBJ2-2, reads DAMVIQNPRYQVTQFGKPVTLSCSQTLNHNVMYWYQQKSSQAPKLLFHYYDKDFNNEADTPDNFQSRRPNTSFCFLDIRSPGLGDTAMYLCATSREGAATGELFFGEGSRLTVL.

This clone appeared a few times. This chain connects TRBV28 to TRBJ2-7; perhaps TRBD2 as D (5 bases). The ends were cut back, 3 bases at V and 7 bases at J, with 13 bases in the middle. Germline V gene sequence: CDR1 MDHEN, CDR2 SYDVKM. CDR3 length: 13 amino acids. The CDR3 coding sequence is TGTGCCAGCAGTTTGGAGGCCCCGAGGGAGCAGTACTTC. It codes for CASSLEAPREQYF.

The chain joins TRBV7-2 to TRBJ2-5; 12 bases map to TRBD2. This CDR3 has 16 residues. Trimming took 5 bases from V and 5 from J; bases not matched to a gene: 9. The germline V gene has CDR1 SGHTA and CDR2 FQGNSA. This chain's CDR3 is CASSIFRLAGVETQYF. The CDR3, as DNA: TGTGCCAGCAGCATTTTCAGACTAGCGGGGGTCGAGACCCAGTACTTC.

This sequence joins TRBV6-1 and TRBJ2-1; 10 nucleotides match TRBD1. CDR1 MNHNS and CDR2 SASEGT come from the germline V gene. J was trimmed by 2 bases and V by 10 bases; bases with no gene match: 8. CDR3 length: 15 residues. The CDR3 here is CATLPGQGAYNEQFF. CDR3 bases: TGTGCCACCCTACCAGGACAGGGGGCCTACAATGAGCAGTTCTTC.

This clone has more than one count but fewer than ten. V gene TRBV7-9 combines with J gene TRBJ2-7; unclear D gene. Germline loops: CDR1 SEHNR, CDR2 FQNEAQ (reference sequence). The CDR3 runs 12 residues. Trimming cost V 5 bases and J 6 bases, with 11 bases left between them. CDR3 in amino acids: CASSPQRSEQYF. The CDR3, as DNA: TGTGCCAGCAGCCCACAGAGAAGCGAGCAGTACTTC.

J is TRBJ2-5 and V is TRBV19, with D perhaps matching TRBD1 (6 bases). Germline loops: CDR1 LNHDA, CDR2 SQIVND (reference sequence). The CDR3 is 15 residues long. The V end lost 7 bases, the J end lost 2 bases, and 17 bases lay between the germline ends. CDR3 DNA: TGTGCCAGTACCCCGGGACACTGGTCTCAAGAGACCCAGTACTTC. As protein: CASTPGHWSQETQYF. The entire variable domain, with the rest obtained from reference TRBV19 and TRBJ2-5, is as follows: DGGITQSPKYLFRKEGQNVTLSCEQNLNHDAMYWYRQDPGQGLRLIYYSQIVNDFQKGDIAEGYSVSREKKESFPLTVTSAQKNPTAFYLCASTPGHWSQETQYFGPGTRLLVL.